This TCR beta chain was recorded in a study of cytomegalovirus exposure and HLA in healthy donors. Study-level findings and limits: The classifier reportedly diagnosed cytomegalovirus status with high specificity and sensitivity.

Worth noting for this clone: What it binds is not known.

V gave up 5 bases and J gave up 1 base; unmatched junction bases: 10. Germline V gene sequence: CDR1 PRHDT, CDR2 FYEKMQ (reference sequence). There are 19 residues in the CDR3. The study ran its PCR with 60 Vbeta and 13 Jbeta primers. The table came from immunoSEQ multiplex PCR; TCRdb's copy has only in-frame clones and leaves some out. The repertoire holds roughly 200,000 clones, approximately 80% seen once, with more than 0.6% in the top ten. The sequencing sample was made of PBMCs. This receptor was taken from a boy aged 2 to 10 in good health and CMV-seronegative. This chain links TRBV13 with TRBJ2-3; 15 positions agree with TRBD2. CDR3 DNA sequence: TGTGCCAGCAGCCCTCGGACTAGCGGGGGGGCCGGGGGCACAGATACGCAGTATTTT. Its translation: CASSPRTSGGAGGTDTQYF.